The subject of this entry is one T cell receptor (beta chain). Its specificity is not known. Profiling relied on immunoSEQ multiplex PCR, and the TCRdb table lists in-frame clones only, not all of them. This table holds about 68,000 clones, around 73% found once. This sample is part of a study of PD-1 blockade in mismatch repair-deficient tumors. As for the study in general: All were previously treated, progressing patients with approximately 12 mismatch repair-deficient cancer types. The study, taken as a whole, reports: After pembrolizumab, tumor-resident clones rose rapidly, then generally contracted before radiologic responses.

PCR or immunohistochemistry showed mismatch repair deficiency in every enrolled patient. After removal of 4 bases from V and 7 bases from J, the junction contained 2 bases not matched to a gene. Germline CDR1 reads SGHDT; CDR2 reads YYEEEE. The CDR3 covers 13 residues. This chain joins TRBV5-6 and TRBJ2-1; TRBD2 matches at 10 bases. This TCR came from an adult with mismatch repair-deficient cancer. Sequenced material: peripheral blood, taken 2 weeks after starting pembrolizumab. The CDR3 coding sequence is TGTGCCAGCAGCCGGACTAGCGGAAATGAGCAGTTCTTC. Its protein product is CASSRTSGNEQFF.